Below are 10 T cell receptor beta chains sequenced from a single sample in a study of T-cell reconstitution after alpha-beta-depleted transplantation in children. Study-level findings and limits: Reportedly, only several hundred clones from non-depleted graft cells drove alpha-beta T-cell counts at about two months.

The antigens for these receptors are not known. The authors prepared the TCRbeta library with unique molecular identifiers. One entry per CDR3 protein, called by TCRdb with MiXCR from the PCR reads. The repertoire consists of approximately 34,000 distinct CDR3 sequences, with 5% to 7% occurring once and the leading ten covering 27%. The sequencing used peripheral blood, collected 60 days after TCRalphabeta/CD19-depleted stem cell transplant. These receptors were obtained from a child under two years old who had a stem cell transplant for acute myeloid leukemia, so the T cells may come from the graft donor.

This clonotype is classed as medium-sized. The chain has TRBV24-1 and TRBJ1-1; 7 positions agree with TRBD1. This CDR3 spans 15 amino acids. The trim removed 3 bases at V and 3 bases at J, leaving 6 bases unmatched. Per the germline V gene, CDR1 is KGHDR and CDR2 is SFDVKD. CDR3 DNA sequence: TGTGCCACCAGTGATACTCGGACAGGAGACACTGAAGCTTTCTTT. This sequence encodes CATSDTRTGDTEAFF.

This clonotype was found many times. This chain links TRBV9 with TRBJ2-7; 7 nucleotides line up with TRBD2. After removal of 4 bases from V and 3 bases from J, the junction contained 4 bases not matched to a gene. CDR1 and CDR2 from the germline V gene are SGDLS and YYNGEE. The CDR3 is 13 amino acids. Here the CDR3 reads CASSPRGVYEQYF. The DNA of the CDR3 is TGTGCCAGCAGCCCCCGGGGGGTCTACGAGCAGTACTTC.

This clonotype occurred many times. The genes are TRBV5-1 and TRBJ2-7, with D perhaps matching TRBD2 (6 bases). Germline loops: CDR1 SGHRS, CDR2 YFSETQ. The CDR3 runs to 13 residues. V was trimmed by 5 bases and J by 0 bases, leaving 9 bases between them. Here the CDR3 DNA reads TGCGCCAGCAGTTGGGACTCCTCCTACGAGCAGTACTTC. As protein: CASSWDSSYEQYF.

The table lists this clonotype with many counts. This chain's CDR3 is CSATPVGNQPQHF. The DNA for the CDR3 is TGCAGTGCTACCCCGGTTGGGAATCAGCCCCAGCATTTT. The rearrangement joins TRBV20-1 to TRBJ1-5; D unclear. The CDR3 has 13 residues. Per germline, CDR1 DFQATT and CDR2 SNEGSKA (reference sequence). Trimming cost V 4 bases and J 4 bases, with 11 bases left between them.

Many counts were recorded for this clonotype. The chain links TRBV7-9 to TRBJ2-5; D possibly corresponds to TRBD2 (5 bases). From germline, CDR1 is SEHNR and CDR2 FQNEAQ (reference sequence). The length of the CDR3 is 12 residues. The germline V and J ends were trimmed by 0 bases and 9 bases, with 8 bases remaining between them. CDR3 amino acids: CASSLAPEAQYF. The CDR3 coding sequence is TGTGCCAGCAGCTTAGCGCCGGAGGCCCAGTACTTC.

Regarding this clonotype: This may be a read error: a much more frequent sequence differs by one nucleotide. The J gene is TRBJ1-5, the V gene TRBV4-2; tentative D call: TRBD1 (6 bases). The CDR3 is made up of 14 amino acids. V was clipped by 0 bases and J by 5 bases, with 8 bases between them. Germline CDR1 is LGHNA and CDR2 is YNFKEQ. The CDR3 DNA follows: TGTGCCAGCAGCCAAGAAAGGGGGGATCAGCCCCAGCATTTT. Translated, it gives CASSQERGDQPQHF.

This clonotype was detected many times. The chain uses TRBV6-5 and TRBJ1-6; D may be TRBD1 (5 bases). V lost 1 base, J lost 8 bases, and 18 bases lay in between. This CDR3 comprises 17 residues. CDR1 and CDR2 (germline): MNHEY, SVGAGI. The CDR3 nucleotides read TGTGCCAGCAGTTACTGGGGTTACCTAGGGGATGATTCACCCCTCCACTTT. This translates into CASSYWGYLGDDSPLHF.

This clonotype was recorded at least ten times. The V and J genes are TRBV5-1 and TRBJ2-3; 10 nucleotides agree with TRBD2. The germline CDR1 and CDR2 sequences are SGHRS and YFSETQ. This CDR3 region has 15 residues. V gave up 7 bases and J gave up 2 bases; unmatched junction bases: 7. CDR3 nucleotides: TGCGCCAGCGGGGCTAGCGGGGGCCCCACAGATACGCAGTATTTT. Protein product: CASGASGGPTDTQYF. The whole variable domain, filled in from reference TRBV5-1 and TRBJ2-3, reads KAGVTQTPRYLIKTRGQQVTLSCSPISGHRSVSWYQQTPGQGLQFLFEYFSETQRNKGNFPGRFSGRQFSNSRSEMNVSTLELGDSALYLCASGASGGPTDTQYFGPGTRLTVL.

This clonotype came up many times. One junction end disagrees with the germline gene, perhaps due to a read error. J is TRBJ2-5 and V is TRBV7-7; either TRBD1 or TRBD2 may supply D (5 bases each). CDR3 length: 14 amino acids. In germline, CDR1 is SSHAT, CDR2 FNYEAQ (reference sequence). In nucleotides, the CDR3 is TGTGCTAGCAGCCAGGGACGGAACCAAGAGACCCAGTACTTC. Its protein product is CASSQGRNQETQYF.

This clonotype was recorded many times. This chain joins TRBV29-1 and TRBJ1-2; 12 bases line up with TRBD1. In germline, CDR1 is SQVTM, CDR2 ANQGSEA. CDR3 length equals 16 residues. J gave up 4 bases and V 5 bases, and 11 bases lay outside the gene matches. CDR3 nucleotides: TGCAGCGTTCCAACCGGGACAGGGGGCCCCATCTATGGCTACACCTTC. Translation: CSVPTGTGGPIYGYTF.